This record concerns one T cell receptor (beta chain) sequence. Its antigen is unidentified. Described treatment: roughly 11-day PBMC culture with coronavirus spike peptide pools or control peptides (ViraFEST assay). With the Oncomine TCR Beta short-read assay, DNA from cultured CD4+ T cells was sequenced. In TCRdb, the PCR reads were re-called with MiXCR into one record per CDR3 protein. The table includes about 15,000 distinct CDR3 sequences, approximately 53% detected once. The data are from a study of vaccination and CD4 T cells after COVID-19. V lost 4 bases and J lost 3, with 10 bases in between. This CDR3 has 13 amino acids. Germline CDR1 is SGHRS and CDR2 is YFSETQ.

The sequence was obtained from a human donor who had recovered from COVID-19. The J gene is TRBJ1-1, the V gene TRBV5-1; D ambiguous. The specimen was CD4+ T cells from blood, cultured in vitro. CDR3 sequence (DNA): TGCGCCAGCAGCCAAGTTCGGGACACTGAAGCTTTCTTT. Amino acid sequence: CASSQVRDTEAFF.